This TCR beta chain was obtained from a study of beta chain features in type 1 diabetes. Whole-study context: Examination of sorted cells across all samples involved over 85,000,000 cells.

Only a few counts were recorded for this clone. Antigen: not known. The CDR3 sequence is 15 residues long. Germline CDR1 WNHNN, CDR2 SYGVQD (reference sequence). The V end was cut by 2 bases, the J end by 5 bases, with 15 bases between. Findings of the study overall: TCRB CDR3s from Type 1 diabetes patients were moderately but significantly shorter in all four CD4+ subsets.

The authors reverse transcribed all of the isolated RNA, so sequencing captured expressed TCRB transcripts. Method: immunoSEQ multiplex PCR; TCRdb's copy keeps in-frame clones and lacks some. The table records around 110,000 clones, about 16% of them present only once. Input material: central memory CD4+ T cells from blood. The clonotype comes from a man in his thirties or forties with type 1 diabetes. The V call is TRBV10-1, the J call TRBJ2-5; possibly TRBD1 or TRBD2 for D (5 bases each). The CDR3 protein is CASSEGGGRMETQYF. DNA for the CDR3: TGCGCCAGCAGTGAGGGTGGGGGTCGGATGGAGACCCAGTACTTC.